Listed here is a single T cell receptor (beta chain). This clonotype was counted between two and nine times. The antigen it recognizes is unknown. There are no base qualities to consult, and no much larger clone falls within one base. The library was prepared using PCR. Instrument on record: Illumina HiSeq 2500. Molecular barcoding was employed in the preparation of TCR libraries, with unique molecular identifiers being used to normalize TCRbeta repertoire quantification. The raw public data were reprocessed by TCRdb itself: fastp quality trimming at Q25, MiXCR clonotype calling, in-frame beta chains only. Identical CDR3 protein sequences are pooled into one entry, listed with their most common genes and DNA. Recorded for this sample are approximately 490,000 distinct CDR3 sequences; around 12% of them occurred a single time. Of the sample, about 6% falls within the top ten clones. This sample stems from a study of T-cell reconstitution after alpha-beta-depleted transplantation in children (dated by TCRdb to about 2016). Regarding the complete study: Using TCR repertoire profiling, the study followed T-cell immune reconstitution in a quantitative way in children after TCRalphabeta/CD19-depleted allogeneic hematopoietic cell transplantation.

Specimen: PBMCs from the stem cell graft donor, collected from the stem cell graft. The sequence came from a human donor who donated a stem cell graft to a child with combined immunodeficiency.

The DNA sequence follows: TGTGCCAGCAGCCAACATACAGCCTCCTACGAGCAGTACTTC. This sequence encodes CASSQHTASYEQYF. This chain is built from TRBV3-1 and TRBJ2-7; the D gene cannot be resolved reliably. The CDR3 holds 14 amino acids from the cysteine to the phenylalanine. Just CDR3 DNA is preserved here, 42 bases in frame from base 1. From a lookup of the germline V gene (reference sequence), CDR1 and CDR2 are LGHDT and YNNKEL. The trim is 2 bases for V and 0 bases for J, with a gap of 8 bases between the germline ends.